This T cell receptor (beta chain) was recorded in a study of vaccination and CD4 T cells after COVID-19 (dated by TCRdb to about 2022). Study-wide context: Every convalescent patient had a positive nasal swab PCR test for SARS-CoV-2, with mild disease in nine patients and severe disease in one. Post-vaccine blood samples were taken a median of around 77 days after the second vaccine dose, with a range of roughly 13 to 250 days. Six males and four females were included in the convalescent cohort, with two Hispanic individuals, seven Caucasians, two Asians and one multiracial person represented. Overlapping spike peptide pools from SARS-CoV-2 and from the common cold coronaviruses HCoV-NL63, HCoV-OC43 and HCoV-229E were used as culture stimuli. Post-COVID blood samples from convalescent patients were collected a median of roughly 100 days after diagnosis, with a range of about 35 to 161 days. Control cultures used a CEFX viral epitope pool as positive control, an HIV-1 Nef peptide pool as negative control, or no peptide. Each participant got two doses of either the Pfizer-BioNTech BNT162b2 vaccine (n=8) or the Moderna mRNA-1273 vaccine (n=2). In approximately ten COVID-19 convalescent patients and 4 infection-naive healthy vaccine recipients, the spike-specific CD4+ TCR repertoire before mRNA vaccination was compared with the repertoire after mRNA vaccination.

Study-wide findings and limitations: Among the post-vaccine SARS-CoV-2-reactive clones in convalescent patients, a median approximately 90% showed up only after vaccination, which suggests vaccine-specific priming. Relatively few convalescent patients were included in the study, and early timepoints after natural infection were not analyzed. An increase in the median number of SARS-CoV-2-reactive clonotypes from 20 to 25 after infection to 38 after vaccination was observed, but the change was not found to be significant. Nearly all vaccine-specific clones in convalescent patients (304 of 307) were mono-reactive for SARS-CoV-2 spike rather than cross-reactive with common cold coronaviruses.

V loses 6 bases at its end and J loses 6 bases; junction bases beyond the gene matches: 6. Counted from cysteine to phenylalanine, this CDR3 has 14 amino acids. CDR3 DNA only is kept here, 42 bases in frame from base 1. CDR1 MNHEY and CDR2 SMNVEV are derived from the germline V gene (reference sequence). Library method: PCR. TCR sequencing of DNA from cultured CD4+ T cells used the Oncomine TCR Beta short-read assay at the Johns Hopkins FTIC core. The QIAamp micro DNA kit was used to extract genomic DNA from the cultured CD4+ T cells. Oncomine TCR Beta libraries from cultured CD4+ T cells were pooled with unique dual indexes and sequenced on an Illumina iSeq 100. The study's own analysis went as follows. Non-productive sequences were removed, and CDR3s not starting with C, not ending with F or W, or shorter than 7 amino acids were discarded. Antigen-specific clonotypes were identified with the MANAFEST web application by comparing peptide-stimulated wells with reference and other culture wells. An FDR below 0.05, an odds ratio above 5, and a productive frequency above 0.1% in at least two of three replicate wells were required for clones to be considered positive. A clonotype counted as cross-reactive if it showed significant expansion both in the SARS-CoV-2 spike wells and in at least one common cold coronavirus spike condition. CDR3 homology was assessed with Levenshtein distances (stringdist) and unrooted phylogenetic trees (ape) in R version 3.6.1. The public reads were run again by TCRdb, first through fastp at Q25 and then through MiXCR, and only productive beta chains were kept. Rows merge per CDR3 protein into single entries with the most common DNA and genes. In this record, the V and J calls reflect TCRdb's handling and not the investigators' own analysis. The sample table holds 9,500 to 12,000 distinct CDR3 sequences, of which about 42% were seen once. Of the sample, 34% falls within the top ten clones.

Comment on this clonotype: The antigen this receptor binds is unknown. No per-base quality is available; no much larger clone lies one base away.

The treatment or condition label of this sample denotes: roughly 11-day PBMC culture with coronavirus spike peptide pools or control peptides (ViraFEST assay). To expand antigen-specific T cells with peptide pools and then pick out the expanded clonotypes through TCR sequencing, the study relied on the ViraFEST assay. The convalescent patients' positive SARS-CoV-2 PCR tests fell between March and December 2020, which was before the Alpha, Beta and Delta variants emerged in the United States. Each well held under 2.5 million PBMCs cultured in IMDM containing roughly 5% human AB serum and approximately 9.6 IU/ml IL-2, with 8.5 to 10 ug/ml peptide pools added. On days 3 and 7, half of the culture medium was replaced with fresh IL-2-containing medium. Once the cells had been in culture for over nine days, the EasySep CD4+ T cell isolation kit was used to isolate CD4+ T cells by negative selection. Ficoll-Paque Plus gradient centrifugation was used to isolate PBMCs from whole blood, and the isolated PBMCs were then either used fresh or cryopreserved at -140C. Triplicate wells were generally used for each culture condition.

The origin of this receptor is a human donor who had recovered from COVID-19. This sequence uses TRBV27 and TRBJ1-5, with 9 middle bases fitting TRBD1. Source material: CD4+ T cells from blood, cultured in vitro. The sequenced DNA is TGTGCCAGCAGGGACAGGGGATGGGGTCAGCCCCAGCATTTT. Its translation is CASRDRGWGQPQHF.